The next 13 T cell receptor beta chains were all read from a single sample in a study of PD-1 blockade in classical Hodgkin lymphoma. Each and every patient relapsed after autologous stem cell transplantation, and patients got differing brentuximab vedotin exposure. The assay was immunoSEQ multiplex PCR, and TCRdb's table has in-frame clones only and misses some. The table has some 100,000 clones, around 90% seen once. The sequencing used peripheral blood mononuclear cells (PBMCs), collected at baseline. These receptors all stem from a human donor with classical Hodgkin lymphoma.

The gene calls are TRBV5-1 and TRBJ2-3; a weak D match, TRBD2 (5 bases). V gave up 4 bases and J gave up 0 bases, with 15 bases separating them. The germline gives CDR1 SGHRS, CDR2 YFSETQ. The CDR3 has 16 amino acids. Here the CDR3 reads CASSTREVSSTDTQYF. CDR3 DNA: TGCGCCAGCAGCACCCGGGAAGTCTCTAGCACAGATACGCAGTATTTT.

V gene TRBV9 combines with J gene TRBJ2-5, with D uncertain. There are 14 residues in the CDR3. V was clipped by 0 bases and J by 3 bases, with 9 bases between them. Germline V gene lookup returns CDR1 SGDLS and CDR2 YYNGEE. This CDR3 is CASSVGQREETQYF. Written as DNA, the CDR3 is TGTGCCAGCAGCGTAGGCCAGAGAGAAGAGACCCAGTACTTC.

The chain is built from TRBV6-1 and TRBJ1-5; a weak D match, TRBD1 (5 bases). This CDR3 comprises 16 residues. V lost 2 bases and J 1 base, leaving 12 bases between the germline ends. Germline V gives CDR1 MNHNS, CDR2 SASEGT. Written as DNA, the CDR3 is TGTGCCAGCAGTGAAATCTGGGGCAGAAGCAATCAGCCCCAGCATTTT. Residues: CASSEIWGRSNQPQHF.

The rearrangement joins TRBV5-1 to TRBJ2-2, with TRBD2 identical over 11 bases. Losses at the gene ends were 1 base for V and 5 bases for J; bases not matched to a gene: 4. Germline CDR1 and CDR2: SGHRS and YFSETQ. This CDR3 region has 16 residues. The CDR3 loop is CASSLRLAGFTGELFF. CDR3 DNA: TGCGCCAGCAGCTTGAGACTAGCGGGATTTACCGGGGAGCTGTTTTTT.

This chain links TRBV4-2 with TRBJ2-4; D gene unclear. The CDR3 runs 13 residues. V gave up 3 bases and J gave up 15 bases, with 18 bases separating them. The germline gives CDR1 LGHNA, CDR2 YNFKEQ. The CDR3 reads CASSQAPSQAPYF. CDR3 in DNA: TGTGCCAGCAGCCAGGCTCCCAGCCAGGCGCCGTACTTC.

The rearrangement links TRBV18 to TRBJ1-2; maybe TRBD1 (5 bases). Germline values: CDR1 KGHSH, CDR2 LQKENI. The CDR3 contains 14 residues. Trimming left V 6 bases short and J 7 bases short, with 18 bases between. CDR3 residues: CASSPTGTGVGYTF. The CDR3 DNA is TGTGCCAGCTCTCCTACCGGGACGGGGGTTGGCTACACCTTC.

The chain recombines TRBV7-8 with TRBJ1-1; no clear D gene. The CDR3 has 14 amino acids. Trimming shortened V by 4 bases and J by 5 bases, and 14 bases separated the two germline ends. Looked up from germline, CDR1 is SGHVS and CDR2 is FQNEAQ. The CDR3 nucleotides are TGTGCCAGCAGCTCGCGGAGTGAGTCAACTGAAGCTTTCTTT. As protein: CASSSRSESTEAFF.

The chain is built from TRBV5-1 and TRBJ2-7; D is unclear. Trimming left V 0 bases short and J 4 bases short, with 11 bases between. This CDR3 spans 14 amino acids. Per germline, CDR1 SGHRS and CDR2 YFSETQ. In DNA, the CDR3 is TGCGCCAGCAGCTTGGTCTCTGACGGATACGAGCAGTACTTC. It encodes CASSLVSDGYEQYF.

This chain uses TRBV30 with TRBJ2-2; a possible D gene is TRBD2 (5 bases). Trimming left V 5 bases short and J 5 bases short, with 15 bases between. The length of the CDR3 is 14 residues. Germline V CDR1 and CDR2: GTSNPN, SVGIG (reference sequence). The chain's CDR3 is CAWGNGGGTGELFF. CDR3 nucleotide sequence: TGTGCCTGGGGAAACGGAGGTGGGACCGGGGAGCTGTTTTTT.

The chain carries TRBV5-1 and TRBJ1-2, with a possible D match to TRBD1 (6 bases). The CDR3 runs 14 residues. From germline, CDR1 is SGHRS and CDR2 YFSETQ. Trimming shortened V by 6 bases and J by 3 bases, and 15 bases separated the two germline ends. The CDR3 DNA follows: TGCGCCAGCAACGCCCTACAGGGAGACTATGGCTACACCTTC. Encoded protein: CASNALQGDYGYTF.

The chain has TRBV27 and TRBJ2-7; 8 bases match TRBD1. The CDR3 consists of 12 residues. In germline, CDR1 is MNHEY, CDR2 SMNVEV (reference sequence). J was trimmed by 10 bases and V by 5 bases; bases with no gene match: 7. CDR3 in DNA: TGTGCCAGCAGTCCAACGGACAGGGCTCAGTACTTC. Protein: CASSPTDRAQYF.

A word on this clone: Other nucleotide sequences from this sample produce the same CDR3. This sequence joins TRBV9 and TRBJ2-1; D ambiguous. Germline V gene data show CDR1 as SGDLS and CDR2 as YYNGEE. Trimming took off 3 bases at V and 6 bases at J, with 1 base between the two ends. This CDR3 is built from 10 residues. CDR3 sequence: CASSGNEQFF. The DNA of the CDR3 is TGTGCCAGCAGCGGCAATGAGCAGTTCTTC.

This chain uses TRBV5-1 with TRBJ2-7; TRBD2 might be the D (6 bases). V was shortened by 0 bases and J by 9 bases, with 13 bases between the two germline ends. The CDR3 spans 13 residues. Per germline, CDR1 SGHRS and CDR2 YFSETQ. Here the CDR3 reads CASSLVGLEGQYF. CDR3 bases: TGCGCCAGCAGCTTGGTGGGGCTGGAGGGGCAGTACTTC.